This TCR beta chain was documented in a study of T-cell memory formation after mild COVID-19. Whole-study findings and limits: Detection of some responders pre-infection suggested pre-existing cross-reactive memory T cells participated. CD4/CD8 balance characterized clones contracting day 15 to 85, and CD4+ skew characterized later expanders.

This CDR3 region has 15 residues. Germline V gives CDR1 SGHTA, CDR2 FQGNSA. V lost 11 bases, J lost 0 bases, and 7 bases stayed unmatched. TCRdb reprocessed the 5' RACE reads via MiXCR and lists one record per CDR3 protein. The sample includes under 400,000 distinct CDR3 sequences, under 25% of them seen just once. With regard to this clonotype: Its antigen is unknown.

The sequencing sample was made of PBMCs or a T cell subset sorted from them (not recorded which). The clonotype originates from an adult woman who had mild COVID-19 (a few samples of this study predate the infection). Cell type and time point are not known. The chain employs TRBV7-2 and TRBJ2-2, with 9 bases fitting TRBD1. Here the CDR3 DNA reads TGTGCCGCAACGTGGACAGGGGCGAACACCGGGGAGCTGTTTTTT. Residues: CAATWTGANTGELFF.